The entry below describes one TCR beta chain. CDR3 length equals 14 residues. V was pared by 5 bases and J by 8 bases, with 18 bases between. The germline gives CDR1 SGHVS, CDR2 FQNEAQ. The table came from immunoSEQ multiplex PCR; TCRdb's copy has only in-frame clones and leaves some out. The sample holds about 7,500 clones, approximately 93% seen once. This record belongs to a study of monozygotic twins with cystic fibrosis. The rearrangement uses TRBV7-8 and TRBJ1-2; D perhaps matches TRBD1 (6 bases). This receptor was taken from a boy between 2 and 15 years old with cystic fibrosis. The sequenced sample consisted of blood. DNA for the CDR3: TGTGCCAGCAGCCCCGGCTCGGGGGCGGGAGGCTACACCTTC. This codes for CASSPGSGAGGYTF.